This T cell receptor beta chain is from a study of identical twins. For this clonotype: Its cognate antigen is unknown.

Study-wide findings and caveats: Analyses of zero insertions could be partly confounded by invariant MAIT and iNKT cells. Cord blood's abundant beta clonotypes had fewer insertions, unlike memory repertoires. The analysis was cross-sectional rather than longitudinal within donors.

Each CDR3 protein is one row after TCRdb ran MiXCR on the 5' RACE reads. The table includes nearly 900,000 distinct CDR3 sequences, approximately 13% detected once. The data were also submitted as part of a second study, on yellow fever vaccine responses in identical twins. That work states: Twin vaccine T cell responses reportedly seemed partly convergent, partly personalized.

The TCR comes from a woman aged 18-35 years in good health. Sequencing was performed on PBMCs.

For the CDR3, the DNA is TGTGCCAGCTCACCTAGTTACGGCCAGCCCCAGCATTTT. Its translation: CASSPSYGQPQHF. This chain joins TRBV18 and TRBJ1-5; D gene unclear. The V gene's germline CDR1 is KGHSH and CDR2 LQKENI. This CDR3 is built from 13 residues. V lost 3 bases and J 7 bases, leaving 10 bases between the germline ends.